Listed here are 31 T cell receptor beta chains from one sample, sequenced in a study of blood T cell repertoires in COVID-19. TCRdb's table, derived via immunoSEQ multiplex PCR, lists solely in-frame clones and lacks some. The sample holds fewer than 250,000 clones, around 90% seen once. The sample taken for sequencing was peripheral blood. The receptor set was obtained from a young man with COVID-19, enrolled during active disease.

The chain recombines TRBV25-1 with TRBJ2-1; 12 positions match TRBD2. The CDR3 is made up of 13 amino acids. V lost 2 bases, J lost 16 bases, and 6 bases stayed unmatched. The germline V gene encodes CDR1 MGHDK and CDR2 SYGVNS. CDR3 region: CASSERLAGGPFF. The CDR3, as DNA: TGTGCCAGCAGTGAAAGGCTAGCGGGGGGGCCTTTCTTC.

The chain recombines TRBV3-1 (or the pseudogene TRBV3-2) with TRBJ1-5, with D maybe TRBD1 (5 bases). Trimming pared 3 bases from V and 3 bases from J, leaving 15 bases between. Germline loops: CDR1 LGHDT, CDR2 YNNKEL (reference sequence). The CDR3 is made up of 16 amino acids. In DNA form, the CDR3 reads TGTGCCAGCAGCCAGGGGCAAGAAGCCGTCAATCAGCCCCAGCATTTT. It encodes CASSQGQEAVNQPQHF.

The chain uses TRBV5-4 and TRBJ2-2; possibly TRBD2 for D (6 bases). CDR1 is SGHNT and CDR2 is YYREEE in the germline V gene (reference sequence). Trimming cost V 6 bases and J 1 base, with 10 bases left between them. This CDR3 contains 14 residues. CDR3 DNA: TGTGCCAGCACGGCGGGGCAGAACACCGGGGAGCTGTTTTTT. It specifies CASTAGQNTGELFF.

This rearrangement joins TRBV5-4 to TRBJ2-2; perhaps TRBD1 as D (6 bases). CDR3 length equals 17 residues. Germline-derived CDR1 and CDR2 are SGHNT and YYREEE (reference sequence). The V end lost 0 bases, the J end lost 1 base, and 13 bases lay between the germline ends. The CDR3 loop reads CASSLDVRGQNTGELFF. CDR3 DNA sequence: TGTGCCAGCAGCTTGGATGTGAGGGGACAGAACACCGGGGAGCTGTTTTTT.

The J gene is TRBJ1-2, the V gene TRBV7-9; 10 bases line up with TRBD1. J was trimmed by 5 bases and V by 2 bases; bases with no gene match: 8. Germline loops: CDR1 SEHNR, CDR2 FQNEAQ (reference sequence). The CDR3 runs 16 residues. The CDR3 DNA reads TGTGCCAGCAGCTTACTATCGGGACAGGGGTTTTATGGCTACACCTTC. It yields the protein CASSLLSGQGFYGYTF.

The chain combines TRBV5-1 with TRBJ2-3, with a weak D call TRBD1 (6 bases). This CDR3 has 16 residues. V was pared by 4 bases and J by 1 base, with 16 bases between. Germline CDR1 reads SGHRS; CDR2 reads YFSETQ. Here the CDR3 DNA reads TGCGCCAGCAGCCTCAGTGTGGGGGCTGGCACAGATACGCAGTATTTT. It is translated as CASSLSVGAGTDTQYF.

The chain carries TRBV4-1 and TRBJ2-5, with 9 bases matching TRBD2. This CDR3 region has 15 residues. V lost 2 bases and J lost 3; bases outside the gene matches: 4. Germline-derived CDR1 and CDR2 are MGHRA and YSYEKL. CDR3 amino acids: CASSQPSSGEETQYF. The DNA for the CDR3 is TGCGCCAGCAGCCAACCGTCTAGCGGGGAAGAGACCCAGTACTTC.

The chain joins TRBV7-2 to TRBJ2-7, with 7 bases lining up with TRBD2. With V trimmed by 4 bases and J by 1 base, 7 bases remained unmatched. The CDR3 loop spans 15 amino acids. Germline CDR1 and CDR2: SGHTA and FQGNSA. As DNA, the CDR3 is TGTGCCAGCAGCTCCGGGGGAGGGCTTTCCTACGAGCAGTACTTC. Protein product: CASSSGGGLSYEQYF.

V usage is TRBV7-6 and J usage is TRBJ2-1, with D possibly being TRBD2 (7 bases). The CDR3 spans 18 residues. V gave up 0 bases and J gave up 2 bases, with 17 bases separating them. Germline V gives CDR1 SGHVS, CDR2 FNYEAQ. The CDR3 region is CASSLANGGPGTYNEQFF. CDR3 DNA: TGTGCCAGCAGCTTAGCGAACGGGGGGCCTGGGACCTACAATGAGCAGTTCTTC.

This chain joins TRBV5-1 and TRBJ1-2; D is possibly TRBD1 (6 bases). Germline V gene data show CDR1 as SGHRS and CDR2 as YFSETQ. Trimming removed 2 bases at V and 12 bases at J, with 20 bases between. There are 14 residues in the CDR3. CDR3 nucleotides: TGCGCCAGCAGCTTAAGGGTCGGCGGGGGCGAGGACACCTTC. It specifies CASSLRVGGGEDTF.

The chain uses TRBV5-4 and TRBJ2-1; TRBD1 might be the D (7 bases). Trimming left V 7 bases short and J 7 bases short, with 21 bases between. The CDR3 runs 15 residues. In germline, CDR1 is SGHNT, CDR2 YYREEE (reference sequence). CDR3 amino acids: CASYHALTGRNEQFF. CDR3 nucleotides: TGTGCCAGCTACCATGCCTTGACAGGGAGGAATGAGCAGTTCTTC. Looking up the rest from reference TRBV5-4 and TRBJ2-1 gives the full variable domain: ETGVTQSPTHLIKTRGQQVTLRCSSQSGHNTVSWYQQALGQGPQFIFQYYREEENGRGNFPPRFSGLQFPNYSSELNVNALELDDSALYLCASYHALTGRNEQFFGPGTRLTVL.

This clone was seen more than once but under ten times. The rearrangement uses TRBV9 and TRBJ1-2; TRBD1 matches 7 bases. The trim removed 0 bases at V and 7 bases at J, leaving 9 bases unmatched. This CDR3 has 15 amino acids. Germline V lookup: CDR1 SGDLS, CDR2 YYNGEE. Here the CDR3 reads CASSVAPGGLGGYTF. The CDR3 DNA sequence: TGTGCCAGCAGCGTAGCTCCAGGGGGACTGGGTGGCTACACCTTC. Filled out from reference TRBV9 and TRBJ1-2, the complete variable domain reads DSGVTQTPKHLITATGQRVTLRCSPRSGDLSVYWYQQSLDQGLQFLIQYYNGEERAKGNILERFSAQQFPDLHSELNLSSLELGDSALYFCASSVAPGGLGGYTFGSGTRLTVV.

This clone was observed a single time. The rearrangement uses TRBV15 and TRBJ1-1; D is perhaps TRBD1 (6 bases). The CDR3 has 14 amino acids. The ends were cut back, 1 base at V and 6 bases at J, with 12 bases in the middle. The germline V gene encodes CDR1 LNHNV and CDR2 YYDKDF (reference sequence). The CDR3 sequence is CATSRGGGTPEAFF. Written as DNA, the CDR3 is TGTGCCACCAGCAGAGGGGGGGGCACTCCTGAAGCTTTCTTT.

The V gene is TRBV10-2, the J gene TRBJ1-2; unclear D gene. Germline CDR1 and CDR2: WSHSY and SAAADI. The V gene lost 0 bases and the J gene lost 8 bases, with 13 bases spanning the gap. This CDR3 spans 14 amino acids. The CDR3 DNA reads TGCGCCAGCAGTGAGTCTGACCAAAGGAGGGGCTACACCTTC. As protein: CASSESDQRRGYTF.

The chain couples TRBV7-6 to TRBJ1-3, with D uncertain. V was trimmed by 5 bases and J by 9 bases, leaving 11 bases between them. The CDR3 covers 12 residues. From germline, CDR1 is SGHVS and CDR2 FNYEAQ. CDR3 protein: CASSPDPGTIYF. The CDR3 DNA is TGTGCCAGCAGCCCTGACCCGGGCACCATATATTTT.

The rearrangement uses TRBV24-1 and TRBJ2-7; tentative D call: TRBD2 (7 bases). CDR1 is KGHDR and CDR2 is SFDVKD in the germline V gene. The CDR3 consists of 16 residues. Trimming left V 7 bases short and J 5 bases short, with 23 bases between. CDR3 region: CATRPKGGAVNHEQYF. CDR3 DNA sequence: TGTGCCACCAGACCCAAAGGGGGGGCGGTTAACCACGAGCAGTACTTC.

The V and J genes are TRBV11-2 and TRBJ1-1; 11 nucleotides align to TRBD1. This CDR3 has 13 residues. J lost 1 base, V lost 8 bases, and 0 bases had no gene match. Germline V lookup: CDR1 SGHAT, CDR2 FQNNGV. The CDR3 DNA sequence: TGTGCCAGCGGGACAGGGGGGAACACTGAAGCTTTCTTT. Translated: CASGTGGNTEAFF.

The chain uses TRBV19 and TRBJ1-5; the match to TRBD1 covers 12 bases. CDR3 length equals 18 residues. Germline CDR1 LNHDA, CDR2 SQIVND (reference sequence). V shed 2 bases and J 2 bases; nucleotides not matched to a gene: 7. The CDR3 sequence: CASSITGTGGRGNQPQHF. The CDR3 bases are TGTGCCAGTAGTATAACCGGGACAGGGGGCAGGGGCAATCAGCCCCAGCATTTT.

This clone showed up just once. The V and J genes are TRBV5-6 and TRBJ1-5; D is perhaps TRBD1 (6 bases). The V end lost 1 base, the J end lost 3 bases, and 11 bases lay between the germline ends. Looked up from germline, CDR1 is SGHDT and CDR2 is YYEEEE. This CDR3 is built from 15 residues. CDR3 loop: CASSLFTGYNQPQHF. Written as DNA, the CDR3 is TGTGCCAGCAGCTTGTTTACAGGGTACAATCAGCCCCAGCATTTT.

The V and J genes are TRBV4-1 and TRBJ1-1, with a tentative D call TRBD1 (5 bases). V gave up 2 bases and J gave up 5 bases, with 18 bases separating them. Germline V lookup: CDR1 MGHRA, CDR2 YSYEKL. The CDR3 is 16 residues long. This CDR3 is CASSQSGGGLWTEAFF. In nucleotides, the CDR3 is TGCGCCAGCAGCCAATCTGGGGGAGGATTGTGGACTGAAGCTTTCTTT.

The chain couples TRBV5-4 to TRBJ2-1, with 12 bases fitting TRBD2. Unmatched junction bases numbered 5, after V lost 0 bases and J lost 10 bases. The V gene's germline CDR1 is SGHNT and CDR2 YYREEE (reference sequence). The length of the CDR3 is 15 residues. In DNA form, the CDR3 reads TGTGCCAGCAGCTTGGGACTAGCGGGGGACGGCGAGCAGTTCTTC. This encodes CASSLGLAGDGEQFF.

V gene TRBV2 combines with J gene TRBJ1-5; 7 bases map to TRBD1. Germline CDR1 reads SNHLY; CDR2 reads FYNNEI. This CDR3 has 16 residues. With V trimmed by 6 bases and J by 0 bases, 8 bases remained unmatched. DNA for the CDR3: TGTGCCAGCAGGCGGGACAGCATCCTTAGCAATCAGCCCCAGCATTTT. Translating gives CASRRDSILSNQPQHF.

This clone is a singleton in its sample. The CDR3 bases are TGTGCCATCAGAGGGACAGCGAATTCACCCCTCCACTTT. Translating it yields CAIRGTANSPLHF. This chain uses TRBV10-3 with TRBJ1-6, with 7 bases fitting TRBD1. With V trimmed by 6 bases and J by 7 bases, 3 bases remained unmatched. CDR3 length equals 13 residues. Germline CDR1 ENHRY, CDR2 SYGVKD.

V and J are TRBV7-2 and TRBJ2-7; unclear D gene. Trimming took 1 base from V and 2 from J, leaving 15 bases between them. Germline assignment: CDR1 SGHTA and CDR2 FQGNSA. The CDR3 has 16 amino acids. The chain's CDR3 is CASSLGLPKPTYEQYF. The CDR3 nucleotides read TGTGCCAGCAGCTTAGGGTTGCCAAAGCCTACCTACGAGCAGTACTTC. Based on the CDR3 plus reference TRBV7-2 and TRBJ2-7, the full variable domain is GAGVSQSPSNKVTEKGKDVELRCDPISGHTALYWYRQSLGQGLEFLIYFQGNSAPDKSGLPSDRFSAERTGGSVSTLTIQRTQQEDSAVYLCASSLGLPKPTYEQYFGPGTRLTVT.

The CDR3: CASSTWDRGVNIQYF. The CDR3 DNA is TGTGCCAGTAGTACTTGGGACAGGGGAGTGAACATTCAGTACTTC. The chain employs TRBV19 and TRBJ2-4; 10 bases map to TRBD1. The CDR3 contains 15 residues. CDR1 is LNHDA, CDR2 SQIVND, per germline (reference sequence). J lost 7 bases, V lost 4 bases, and 7 bases had no gene match.

V is TRBV9 and J is TRBJ1-1; a possible D gene is TRBD1 (5 bases). There are 13 residues in the CDR3. V dropped 0 bases and J dropped 12 bases, with 15 bases sitting between them. In germline, CDR1 is SGDLS, CDR2 YYNGEE. CDR3 sequence (DNA): TGTGCCAGCAGCGTAGATCAGGGAGGAGTATCTTTCTTT. The encoded protein is CASSVDQGGVSFF.

The chain couples TRBV6-5 to TRBJ1-2; 11 bases are a match to TRBD1. Trimming took 5 bases from V and 3 from J; bases not matched to a gene: 2. The CDR3 spans 14 residues. From germline, CDR1 is MNHEY and CDR2 SVGAGI. The CDR3 sequence: CASSRTGGDYGYTF. CDR3 bases: TGTGCCAGCAGTCGGACAGGGGGCGACTATGGCTACACCTTC.

This chain links TRBV5-1 with TRBJ1-2, with 9 bases that match TRBD1. Germline loops: CDR1 SGHRS, CDR2 YFSETQ. The CDR3 covers 13 residues. V dropped 7 bases and J dropped 12; count of bases not matched to a gene: 13. The CDR3 DNA sequence: TGCGCCAGCCTCCTGCCGGGACAGGGAGGAGACACCTTC. Encoded protein: CASLLPGQGGDTF.

The chain combines TRBV4-1 with TRBJ2-1; the D gene is possibly TRBD2 (7 bases). V was pared by 4 bases and J by 6 bases, with 22 bases between. Per germline, CDR1 MGHRA and CDR2 YSYEKL. CDR3 length: 17 residues. CDR3 DNA: TGCGCCAGCAGCCCCACCCGGATGTGGGGGGGCATCAATGAGCAGTTCTTC. Its protein is CASSPTRMWGGINEQFF.

This chain links TRBV6-6 with TRBJ1-3, with TRBD1 matching over 12 bases. Germline lookup yields CDR1 MNHNY and CDR2 SVGAGI (reference sequence). V lost 5 bases, J lost 2 bases, and 7 bases stayed unmatched. The length of the CDR3 is 17 residues. The CDR3 region is CASSPTGTGGPGNTIYF. Here the CDR3 DNA reads TGTGCCAGCAGTCCGACCGGGACAGGGGGCCCTGGAAACACCATATATTTT.

This sequence joins TRBV7-9 and TRBJ1-3; 8 bases are shared with TRBD1. Germline-derived CDR1 and CDR2 are SEHNR and FQNEAQ (reference sequence). This CDR3 spans 14 amino acids. Trimming cost V 5 bases and J 4 bases; bases outside gene matches: 4. CDR3 region: CASSHRDRGNTIYF. The CDR3 DNA follows: TGTGCCAGCAGCCACCGGGACAGGGGAAACACCATATATTTT.